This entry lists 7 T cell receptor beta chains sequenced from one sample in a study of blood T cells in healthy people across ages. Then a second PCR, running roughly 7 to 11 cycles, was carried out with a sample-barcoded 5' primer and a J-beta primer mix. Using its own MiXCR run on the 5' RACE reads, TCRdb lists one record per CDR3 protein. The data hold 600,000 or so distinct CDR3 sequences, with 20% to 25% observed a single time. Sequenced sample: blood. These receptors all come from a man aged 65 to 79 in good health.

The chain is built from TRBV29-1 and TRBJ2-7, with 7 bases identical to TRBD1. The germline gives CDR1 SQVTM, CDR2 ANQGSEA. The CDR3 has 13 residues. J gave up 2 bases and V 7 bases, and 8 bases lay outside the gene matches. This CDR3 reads CSALGTAPYEQYF. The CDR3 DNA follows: TGCAGCGCCCTCGGGACAGCACCCTACGAGCAGTACTTC.

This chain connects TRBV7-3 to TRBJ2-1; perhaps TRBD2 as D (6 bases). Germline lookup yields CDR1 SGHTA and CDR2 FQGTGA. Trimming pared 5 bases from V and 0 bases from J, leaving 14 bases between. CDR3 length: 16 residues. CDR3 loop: CASSVSSVSSYNEQFF. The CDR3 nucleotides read TGTGCCAGCAGCGTCTCTAGCGTAAGCTCCTACAATGAGCAGTTCTTC. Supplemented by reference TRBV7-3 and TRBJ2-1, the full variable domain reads GAGVSQTPSNKVTEKGKYVELRCDPISGHTALYWYRQSLGQGPEFLIYFQGTGAADDSGLPNDRFFAVRPEGSVSTLKIQRTERGDSAVYLCASSVSSVSSYNEQFFGPGTRLTVL.

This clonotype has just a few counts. This chain's CDR3 is CAWSIPSGNTQYF. In nucleotides, the CDR3 is TGTGCCTGGAGTATCCCTAGCGGGAATACGCAGTATTTT. The V and J genes are TRBV30 and TRBJ2-3, with 9 nucleotides matching TRBD2. The germline V gene has CDR1 GTSNPN and CDR2 SVGIG (reference sequence). The CDR3 sequence is 13 residues long. The ends lost 2 bases at V and 7 bases at J; junction bases unmatched: 4.

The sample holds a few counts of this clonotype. Here the CDR3 reads CASSGGAGSGRNEQFF. The CDR3 coding sequence is TGTGCCAGCAGTGGAGGTGCAGGGTCGGGCCGTAATGAGCAGTTCTTC. The V and J genes are TRBV9 and TRBJ2-1; D assignment may be TRBD1 or TRBD2 (5 bases each). The CDR3 is 16 amino acids. The germline V and J ends were trimmed by 5 bases and 7 bases, with 22 bases remaining between them. Germline V CDR1 and CDR2: SGDLS, YYNGEE.

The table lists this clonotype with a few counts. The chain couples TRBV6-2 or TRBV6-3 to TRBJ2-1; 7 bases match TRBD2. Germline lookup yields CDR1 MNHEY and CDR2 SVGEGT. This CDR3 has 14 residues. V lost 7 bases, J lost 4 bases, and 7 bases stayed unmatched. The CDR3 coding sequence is TGTGCCAGCACCAGACTAGCAGGTTACAATGAGCAGTTCTTC. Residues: CASTRLAGYNEQFF.

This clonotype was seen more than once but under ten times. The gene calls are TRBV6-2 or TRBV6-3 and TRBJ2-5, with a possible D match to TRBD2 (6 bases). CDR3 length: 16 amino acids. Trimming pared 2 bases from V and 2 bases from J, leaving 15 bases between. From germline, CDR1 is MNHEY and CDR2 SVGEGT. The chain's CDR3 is CASSYTAPGRQETQYF. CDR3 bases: TGTGCCAGCAGTTACACAGCCCCCGGGAGACAAGAGACCCAGTACTTC.

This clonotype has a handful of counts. DNA for the CDR3: TGCGCCAGCAGCTCGGCAGTAGCCCCCACAGATACGCAGTATTTT. As protein: CASSSAVAPTDTQYF. The chain carries TRBV5-1 and TRBJ2-3, with D unclear. Looked up from germline, CDR1 is SGHRS and CDR2 is YFSETQ. Trimming left V 3 bases short and J 2 bases short, with 13 bases between. This CDR3 is 15 amino acids long.